One sample yielded the 15 T cell receptor beta chains listed below, sequenced in a study of Tregs in tolerant kidney transplant recipients. Profiled with immunoSEQ multiplex PCR; TCRdb holds only in-frame clones, not every one. The sample contains over 60,000 clones, 98% of which appear only once. This specimen was CD4+ T cells from blood, taken before the transplant. The source of these receptors is a human donor who received a combined kidney and bone marrow transplant.

The chain couples TRBV27 to TRBJ1-5; D is ambiguous. In germline, CDR1 is MNHEY, CDR2 SMNVEV (reference sequence). The CDR3 runs to 17 residues. Trimming removed 3 bases at V and 9 bases at J, with 24 bases between. In DNA form, the CDR3 reads TGTGCCAGCAGTTTCCTCTCGGGAGGAGTGGTGAGTCGGCCCCAGCATTTT. Its translation: CASSFLSGGVVSRPQHF.

This clone was recorded once. The J gene is TRBJ2-1, the V gene TRBV5-1; 10 bases line up with TRBD2. The CDR3 contains 16 residues. Germline CDR1 reads SGHRS; CDR2 reads YFSETQ. Trimming took 0 bases from V and 7 from J; bases not matched to a gene: 7. CDR3 sequence (DNA): TGCGCCAGCAGCTTGGCCTTGCTAGCGGGAGAAAATGAGCAGTTCTTC. Translated, it gives CASSLALLAGENEQFF.

The V gene is TRBV6-1, the J gene TRBJ1-2; D is possibly TRBD1 (6 bases). V gave up 1 base and J gave up 7 bases, with 10 bases separating them. CDR1 is MNHNS and CDR2 is SASEGT in the germline V gene. The CDR3 contains 13 residues. CDR3 sequence reads: CASSEEWGLGYTF. The CDR3 DNA reads as TGTGCCAGCAGTGAAGAATGGGGGCTTGGCTACACCTTC.

The CDR3: CASSVAGSGSTGELFF. CDR3 DNA sequence: TGTGCCAGCAGCGTAGCTGGTAGCGGGAGCACCGGGGAGCTGTTTTTT. This sequence joins TRBV9 and TRBJ2-2; 9 nucleotides agree with TRBD2. Germline V lookup: CDR1 SGDLS, CDR2 YYNGEE. V lost 0 bases, J lost 4 bases, and 4 bases stayed unmatched. CDR3 length: 16 residues. Using reference TRBV9 and TRBJ2-2 for the parts outside the CDR3, the full variable domain is DSGVTQTPKHLITATGQRVTLRCSPRSGDLSVYWYQQSLDQGLQFLIQYYNGEERAKGNILERFSAQQFPDLHSELNLSSLELGDSALYFCASSVAGSGSTGELFFGEGSRLTVL.

The V call is TRBV28, the J call TRBJ2-2, with 13 bases aligning to TRBD2. CDR3 size: 19 residues. Germline-derived CDR1 and CDR2 are MDHEN and SYDVKM. With V trimmed by 5 bases and J by 6 bases, 15 bases remained unmatched. CDR3 loop: CASSRTLLAGGQKAGELFF. The CDR3 nucleotides read TGTGCCAGCAGTCGAACCTTACTAGCGGGGGGGCAAAAGGCCGGGGAGCTGTTTTTT.

CDR3 nucleotides: TGTGCCAGCAGTTCCGGACTAGCGGGAAAAGAGACCCAGTACTTC. Its protein is CASSSGLAGKETQYF. The chain couples TRBV6-5 to TRBJ2-5; 12 bases are shared with TRBD2. The V segment lost 4 bases and the J segment 3 bases; nucleotides outside the gene matches: 3. The CDR3 is made up of 15 amino acids. Germline CDR1 reads MNHEY; CDR2 reads SVGAGI.

The chain links TRBV2 to TRBJ1-2; D perhaps matches TRBD1 (6 bases). V shed 7 bases and J shed 0 bases, with 15 bases lying between them. The CDR3 loop spans 15 amino acids. The germline V gene encodes CDR1 SNHLY and CDR2 FYNNEI. In DNA form, the CDR3 reads TGTGCCAGCACCCTAGGACAGACTCCTAACTATGGCTACACCTTC. Translating gives CASTLGQTPNYGYTF. The full variable domain, its missing parts supplied by reference TRBV2 and TRBJ1-2, is EPEVTQTPSHQVTQMGQEVILRCVPISNHLYFYWYRQILGQKVEFLVSFYNNEISEKSEIFDDQFSVERPDGSNFTLKIRSTKLEDSAMYFCASTLGQTPNYGYTFGSGTRLTVV.

This clone was observed once. CDR3 sequence reads: CASSVRQDSAQPQHF. In DNA, the CDR3 is TGTGCCAGCAGTGTTCGACAGGACTCGGCTCAGCCCCAGCATTTT. The gene calls are TRBV6-1 and TRBJ1-5; a possible D gene is TRBD1 (6 bases). CDR3 size: 15 residues. The V gene lost 4 bases and the J gene lost 6 bases, with 16 bases spanning the gap. In germline, CDR1 is MNHNS, CDR2 SASEGT.

The rearrangement uses TRBV28 and TRBJ1-1; 8 bases match TRBD1. J was trimmed by 2 bases and V by 4 bases; bases with no gene match: 6. Germline CDR1 MDHEN, CDR2 SYDVKM. The CDR3 has 15 residues. CDR3 sequence (DNA): TGTGCCAGCAGTTACAGGGGGTCGGGAAACACTGAAGCTTTCTTT. Translated: CASSYRGSGNTEAFF.

The chain uses TRBV6-5 and TRBJ1-2; D not resolved. The V end was cut by 8 bases, the J end by 7 bases, with 11 bases between. Germline values: CDR1 MNHEY, CDR2 SVGAGI. The CDR3 sequence is 11 residues long. The CDR3 bases are TGTGCCAGCGACTCTCAGTCTGGCTACACCTTC. Protein: CASDSQSGYTF.

This chain joins TRBV7-9 and TRBJ1-4; 8 bases map to TRBD1. V dropped 1 base and J dropped 2; count of bases not matched to a gene: 9. The CDR3 runs to 18 residues. Looked up from germline, CDR1 is SEHNR and CDR2 is FQNEAQ (reference sequence). CDR3 sequence: CASSLVGYRGTTNEKLFF. For the CDR3, the DNA is TGTGCCAGCAGCTTAGTAGGATACAGGGGGACGACTAATGAAAAACTGTTTTTT.

This clone was counted a single time. The chain couples TRBV5-6 to TRBJ2-3; 9 bases align to TRBD2. Germline V gene data show CDR1 as SGHDT and CDR2 as YYEEEE. Germline trimming cut 4 bases from V and 6 bases from J; bases unmatched to any gene: 9. The CDR3 is made up of 15 amino acids. The CDR3 nucleotides are TGTGCCAGCAGCGACAGCGGGGGGTGGTGGGATACGCAGTATTTT. Its translation is CASSDSGGWWDTQYF.

The gene calls are TRBV29-1 and TRBJ2-3; 9 nucleotides align to TRBD2. The length of the CDR3 is 13 residues. With V trimmed by 7 bases and J by 5 bases, 7 bases remained unmatched. Germline assignment: CDR1 SQVTM and CDR2 ANQGSEA. As DNA, the CDR3 is TGCAGCGCCCCGGGACTAGCAGGAGATACGCAGTATTTT. Translation gives CSAPGLAGDTQYF.

The genes are TRBV5-1 and TRBJ2-6, with a tentative D call TRBD1 (5 bases). Germline values: CDR1 SGHRS, CDR2 YFSETQ. The CDR3 contains 15 residues. V lost 3 bases to trimming and J lost 2 bases, with 9 bases between them. The CDR3, as DNA: TGCGCCAGCAGCTCGGCAGGGACTGGGGCCAACGTCCTGACTTTC. Translation: CASSSAGTGANVLTF. The variable domain in full, with the rest retrieved from reference TRBV5-1 and TRBJ2-6, is KAGVTQTPRYLIKTRGQQVTLSCSPISGHRSVSWYQQTPGQGLQFLFEYFSETQRNKGNFPGRFSGRQFSNSRSEMNVSTLELGDSALYLCASSSAGTGANVLTFGAGSRLTVL.

DNA of the CDR3: TGCGCCAGCAGCTTGGGCCTAGCGGGGACGTACAATGAGCAGTTCTTC. This sequence encodes CASSLGLAGTYNEQFF. The chain is built from TRBV5-1 and TRBJ2-1, with 9 bases fitting TRBD2. The CDR3 consists of 16 residues. CDR1 and CDR2 (germline): SGHRS, YFSETQ. The junction had 5 bases not matched to a gene; V was cut back by 0 bases and J by 4 bases.